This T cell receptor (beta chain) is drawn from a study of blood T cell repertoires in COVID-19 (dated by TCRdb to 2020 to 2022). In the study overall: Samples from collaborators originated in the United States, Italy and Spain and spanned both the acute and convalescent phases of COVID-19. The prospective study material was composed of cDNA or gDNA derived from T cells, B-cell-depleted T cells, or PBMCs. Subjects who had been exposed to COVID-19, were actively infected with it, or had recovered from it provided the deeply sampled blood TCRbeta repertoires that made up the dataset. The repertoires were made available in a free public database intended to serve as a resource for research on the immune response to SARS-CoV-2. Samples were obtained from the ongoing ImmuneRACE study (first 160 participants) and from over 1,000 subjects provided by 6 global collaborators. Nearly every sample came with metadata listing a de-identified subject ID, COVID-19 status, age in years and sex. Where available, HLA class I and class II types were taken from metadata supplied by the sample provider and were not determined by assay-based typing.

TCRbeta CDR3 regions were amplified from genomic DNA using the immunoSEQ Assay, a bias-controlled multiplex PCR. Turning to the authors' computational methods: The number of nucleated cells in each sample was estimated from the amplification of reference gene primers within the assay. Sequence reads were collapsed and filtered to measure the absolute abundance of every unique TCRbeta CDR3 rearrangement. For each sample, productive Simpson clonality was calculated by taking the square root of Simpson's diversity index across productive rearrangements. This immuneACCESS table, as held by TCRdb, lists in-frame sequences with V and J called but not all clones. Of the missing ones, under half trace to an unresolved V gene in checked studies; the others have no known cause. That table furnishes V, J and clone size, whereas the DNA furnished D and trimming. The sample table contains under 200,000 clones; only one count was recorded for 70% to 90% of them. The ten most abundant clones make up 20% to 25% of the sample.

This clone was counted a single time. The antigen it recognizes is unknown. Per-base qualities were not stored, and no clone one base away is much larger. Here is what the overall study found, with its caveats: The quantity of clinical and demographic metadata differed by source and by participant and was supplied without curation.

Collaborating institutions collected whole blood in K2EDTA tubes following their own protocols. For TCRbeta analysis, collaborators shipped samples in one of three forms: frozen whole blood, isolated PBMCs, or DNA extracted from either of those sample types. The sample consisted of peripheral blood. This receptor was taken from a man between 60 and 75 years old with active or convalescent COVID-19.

The nucleotides read TGTGCAAGTCGCTTTATCTCCACCGACGACAGGCTTAACAATCAGCCCCAGCATTTT. Its coded protein is CASRFISTDDRLNNQPQHF. This chain joins TRBV12-2 to TRBJ1-5; TRBD1, the table's D call, was not compared with the DNA. TRBV12-2 constitutes a pseudogene. From its cysteine to its phenylalanine, the CDR3 spans 19 amino acids. Only the CDR3 DNA stays, 57 bases, in frame from base 1.